Below, 7 T cell receptor beta chains from the same sample are listed, as sequenced in a study of cytomegalovirus exposure and HLA in healthy donors. The PCR made use of 60 Vbeta and 13 Jbeta primers. The method was immunoSEQ multiplex PCR; TCRdb's version includes in-frame clones alone and lacks a portion of them. Among roughly 80,000 clones listed, more than 50% were seen once. Sequencing was carried out using PBMCs. These receptors were taken from a male donor in good health and CMV-seropositive.

The chain couples TRBV19 to TRBJ2-1, with unresolved D. Trimming removed 2 bases at V and 5 bases at J, with 10 bases between. Germline CDR1 reads LNHDA; CDR2 reads SQIVND (reference sequence). This CDR3 region has 14 residues. The CDR3 spells CASSINSVDNEQFF. Here the CDR3 DNA reads TGTGCCAGTAGTATAAACTCTGTCGACAATGAGCAGTTCTTC.

V usage is TRBV5-6 and J usage is TRBJ2-7, with unresolved D. V lost 4 bases and J 3 bases, leaving 8 bases between the germline ends. The CDR3 has 12 amino acids. Germline loops: CDR1 SGHDT, CDR2 YYEEEE. DNA of the CDR3: TGTGCCAGCAGCCAGACAAACTACGAGCAGTACTTC. Residues: CASSQTNYEQYF. Looking up the rest from reference TRBV5-6 and TRBJ2-7 gives the full variable domain: DAGVTQSPTHLIKTRGQQVTLRCSPKSGHDTVSWYQQALGQGPQFIFQYYEEEERQRGNFPDRFSGHQFPNYSSELNVNALLLGDSALYLCASSQTNYEQYFGPGTRLTVT.

The chain is built from TRBV14 and TRBJ1-3; D gene unclear. Per germline, CDR1 SGHDN and CDR2 FVKESK. Trimming cost V 1 base and J 4 bases, with 5 bases left between them. This CDR3 is built from 13 residues. The CDR3 here is CASSQGSGNTIYF. The DNA for the CDR3 is TGTGCCAGCAGCCAAGGTTCAGGAAACACCATATATTTT.

The rearrangement joins TRBV27 to TRBJ1-2, with D maybe TRBD1 (6 bases). Trimming removed 5 bases from V and 0 bases from J, with 13 bases in between. The CDR3 has 15 amino acids. Germline V gene data show CDR1 as MNHEY and CDR2 as SMNVEV (reference sequence). The CDR3: CASSTRGPANYGYTF. The CDR3 DNA is TGTGCCAGCAGTACCAGGGGCCCAGCTAACTATGGCTACACCTTC.

This clone was observed a few times. V usage is TRBV6-5 and J usage is TRBJ2-5; 7 positions agree with TRBD1. Germline CDR1 is MNHEY and CDR2 is SVGAGI. V shed 2 bases and J 2 bases; nucleotides not matched to a gene: 5. CDR3 length: 15 amino acids. CDR3 nucleotide sequence: TGTGCCAGCAGTTACCGGGGACAGCCGCAAGAGACCCAGTACTTC. Protein product: CASSYRGQPQETQYF.

This clone has more than one count but fewer than ten. This chain uses TRBV11-2 with TRBJ2-7; 8 bases map to TRBD1. The junction had 10 bases not matched to a gene; V was cut back by 4 bases and J by 5 bases. This CDR3 has 15 amino acids. Germline V gene sequence: CDR1 SGHAT, CDR2 FQNNGV. The chain's CDR3 is CASSSMTGVRDEQYF. CDR3 DNA: TGTGCCAGCAGCTCTATGACAGGGGTTCGGGACGAGCAGTACTTC.

This clone was detected once. The V call is TRBV10-3, the J call TRBJ1-1; a possible D gene is TRBD1 (6 bases). Germline values: CDR1 ENHRY, CDR2 SYGVKD. CDR3 length: 12 amino acids. Trimming shortened V by 9 bases and J by 0 bases, and 8 bases separated the two germline ends. CDR3 bases: TGTGCCATACAGGGTTTGAACACTGAAGCTTTCTTT. The encoded protein is CAIQGLNTEAFF.